These T cell receptor beta chains were read from a single sample in a study of blood T cell repertoires in COVID-19. Method: immunoSEQ multiplex PCR; TCRdb's copy keeps in-frame clones and lacks some. This sample has some 97,000 clones, with around four fifths found just once. The sequenced sample was peripheral blood. Receptor source: a man aged 50-59 years with active or convalescent COVID-19. Both conserved end residues are part of each CDR3. The D gene is left open where the match is weak. Clone sizes are given selectively: once, few, many, or a class where the clone is expanded.

D	V	J	size	CDR3	DNA
NA	TRBV29-1	TRBJ1-2	NA	CSVGGRTNYGYTF	TGCAGCGTTGGAGGGAGGACTAACTATGGCTACACCTTC
NA	TRBV3-1/TRBV3-2	TRBJ1-2	NA	CASSQDANYGYTF	TGTGCCAGCAGCCAAGACGCTAACTATGGCTACACCTTC
TRBD2	TRBV19	TRBJ2-6	NA	CASNPAGEFGANVLTF	TGTGCCAGTAATCCAGCGGGAGAATTTGGGGCCAACGTCCTGACTTTC
NA	TRBV21-1	TRBJ2-6	NA	CASSGGNSGANVLTF	TGTGCCAGTTCCGGGGGGAACTCTGGGGCCAACGTCCTGACTTTC
TRBD2	TRBV29-1	TRBJ2-3	NA	CSVEDGRRADTQYF	TGCAGCGTTGAAGACGGGAGGAGAGCAGATACGCAGTATTTT
NA	TRBV6-5	TRBJ1-2	NA	CASRGGGGFYGYTF	TGTGCCAGCAGGGGTGGCGGGGGCTTCTATGGCTACACCTTC
TRBD1	TRBV4-1	TRBJ1-4	NA	CASSRGTVNEKLFF	TGCGCCAGCAGCCGCGGGACAGTTAATGAAAAACTGTTTTTT
NA	TRBV7-3	TRBJ2-1	once	CASSFGVNNEQFF	TGTGCCAGCAGCTTCGGAGTCAACAATGAGCAGTTCTTC
TRBD2	TRBV2	TRBJ2-3	NA	CASRGGTSGRSTDTQYF	TGTGCCAGCAGGGGAGGGACTAGCGGGAGAAGCACAGATACGCAGTATTTT
NA	TRBV9	TRBJ2-5	NA	CASSVARGKETQYF	TGTGCCAGCAGCGTAGCTCGGGGTAAAGAGACCCAGTACTTC
NA	TRBV2	TRBJ1-1	NA	CASVYQENTEAFF	TGTGCCAGCGTATACCAGGAGAACACTGAAGCTTTCTTT
TRBD1	TRBV24-1	TRBJ2-7	few	CATSDSGQSSYEQYF	TGTGCCACCAGTGATTCGGGACAGAGCTCCTACGAGCAGTACTTC
TRBD2	TRBV3-1/TRBV3-2	TRBJ2-3	many	CASSQLADTDTQYF	TGTGCCAGCAGCCAACTAGCGGACACAGATACGCAGTATTTT
TRBD1	TRBV2	TRBJ2-5	NA	CASRAGQGGETQYF	TGTGCCAGCAGGGCGGGACAGGGGGGCGAGACCCAGTACTTC
NA	TRBV5-1	TRBJ1-1	NA	CASSYSAGVGMNTEAFF	TGCGCCAGCAGCTACTCTGCAGGGGTCGGCATGAACACTGAAGCTTTCTTT
NA	TRBV6-4	TRBJ2-7	NA	CASCPGGHEQYF	TGTGCCTCTTGCCCTGGAGGGCACGAGCAGTACTTC
TRBD1	TRBV2	TRBJ2-5	NA	CASSEHRGRETQYF	TGTGCCAGCAGTGAACACAGGGGGCGGGAGACCCAGTACTTC
TRBD1	TRBV7-3	TRBJ1-2	NA	CASRDSAGGSYTF	TGTGCCAGCAGGGATTCCGCAGGGGGATCCTACACCTTC
TRBD2	TRBV28	TRBJ2-3	NA	CASSSRTSGPTDTQYF	TGTGCCAGCAGTTCCCGGACTAGCGGGCCCACAGATACGCAGTATTTT
NA	TRBV6-5	TRBJ1-3	NA	CASQTGTGNTIYF	TGTGCCAGCCAAACGGGTACCGGAAACACCATATATTTT
NA	TRBV19	TRBJ1-1	NA	CASSVWRMNTEAFF	TGTGCCAGTAGTGTTTGGCGGATGAACACTGAAGCTTTCTTT
TRBD2	TRBV19	TRBJ2-7	NA	CASSYGLAGSYEQYF	TGTGCCAGTAGTTATGGACTAGCGGGCTCCTACGAGCAGTACTTC
TRBD1	TRBV5-1	TRBJ2-7	NA	CASSTGQAVYEQYF	TGCGCCAGCAGCACGGGACAGGCGGTCTACGAGCAGTACTTC
TRBD1	TRBV5-1	TRBJ2-1	NA	CASSLQGTTYNEQFF	TGCGCCAGCAGCTTACAGGGGACCACCTACAATGAGCAGTTCTTC
TRBD1	TRBV5-4	TRBJ1-1	NA	CASSKDRVAEAFF	TGTGCCAGCAGCAAGGACAGGGTGGCTGAAGCTTTCTTT
TRBD1	TRBV14	TRBJ1-1	NA	CASSSWTGENTEAFF	TGTGCCAGCAGCTCATGGACAGGGGAGAACACTGAAGCTTTCTTT
NA	TRBV6-4	TRBJ2-2	NA	CASRQQGYTGELFF	TGTGCCAGCAGACAACAGGGTTACACCGGGGAGCTGTTTTTT
TRBD1	TRBV28	TRBJ1-5	few	CASSSGTGGHQPQHF	TGTGCCAGCAGTTCCGGGACAGGGGGCCATCAGCCCCAGCATTTT
NA	TRBV3-1/TRBV3-2	TRBJ1-3	NA	CTSSRMAGSGNTIYF	TGTACCAGCAGCCGTATGGCGGGCTCTGGAAACACCATATATTTT
TRBD2	TRBV19	TRBJ2-3	NA	CASMGTSGSFRDTQYF	TGTGCCAGTATGGGGACTAGCGGGAGCTTTAGGGATACGCAGTATTTT
TRBD1	TRBV6-5	TRBJ1-2	few	CASSYIRTGGLYGYTF	TGTGCCAGCAGTTACATTCGGACAGGGGGGCTCTATGGCTACACCTTC
NA	TRBV3-1/TRBV3-2	TRBJ1-2	NA	CASSQDMGYTF	TGTGCCAGCAGCCAAGATATGGGCTACACCTTC
NA	TRBV28	TRBJ2-7	NA	CASSFVSPVYEQYF	TGTGCCAGCAGTTTCGTTTCCCCCGTTTACGAGCAGTACTTC
TRBD1	TRBV7-8	TRBJ1-3	NA	CASSFAGGSGNTIYF	TGTGCCAGCAGCTTCGCAGGGGGCTCTGGAAACACCATATATTTT
TRBD1	TRBV7-8	TRBJ1-2	NA	CASSRTGDWGYTF	TGTGCCAGCAGCCGAACAGGGGATTGGGGCTACACCTTC
TRBD2	TRBV3-1/TRBV3-2	TRBJ2-7	NA	CASSLPGTSEQYF	TGTGCCAGCAGCCTCCCCGGGACTAGCGAGCAGTACTTC
TRBD1	TRBV5-4	TRBJ1-2	NA	CASSPGQAGYMANYGYTF	TGTGCCAGCAGCCCGGGACAGGCGGGGTATATGGCTAACTATGGCTACACCTTC
NA	TRBV7-3	TRBJ2-1	NA	CASSSNRGPANEQFF	TGTGCCAGCAGCTCCAATCGTGGCCCCGCCAATGAGCAGTTCTTC
TRBD1	TRBV7-2	TRBJ2-3	NA	CASSLDRGSTDTQYF	TGTGCCAGCAGCTTGGACAGGGGCAGCACAGATACGCAGTATTTT
TRBD1	TRBV28	TRBJ1-6	NA	CASKAGGIGTLHF	TGTGCCAGCAAAGCAGGGGGTATAGGGACCCTCCACTTT
NA	TRBV6-5	TRBJ2-7	few	CASRQGNEQYF	TGTGCCAGCAGACAGGGAAACGAGCAGTACTTC
NA	TRBV5-1	TRBJ1-1	NA	CASSFGTQNTEAFF	TGCGCCAGCAGCTTCGGGACTCAGAACACTGAAGCTTTCTTT
NA	TRBV5-5	TRBJ2-7	NA	CASNPTGSGLREEEQYF	TGTGCCAGCAACCCGACAGGGTCGGGACTGCGAGAGGAAGAGCAGTACTTC